This TCR beta chain is from a study of T cells after yellow fever vaccination. This CDR3 comprises 14 residues. Looked up from germline, CDR1 is SGHDT and CDR2 is YYEEEE. The germline V and J ends were trimmed by 3 bases and 4 bases, with 8 bases remaining between them. MiXCR was run by TCRdb on the 5' RACE reads, yielding one entry per CDR3 protein. The table lists about 300,000 distinct CDR3 sequences, roughly 9% of them singletons. The TCR originated in a man aged 18 to 29 who received the YFV17D yellow fever vaccine. Here the sequenced sample was CD4+ T cells sorted from PBMCs, taken 5 days after the yellow fever booster vaccination. The gene calls are TRBV5-6 and TRBJ2-6; tentatively, D is TRBD1 or TRBD2 (6 bases each). CDR3 DNA: TGTGCCAGCAGCTGGGGGGCCGGGGCCAACGTCCTGACTTTC. This codes for CASSWGAGANVLTF.